One sample yielded the 24 T cell receptor beta chains listed below, sequenced in a study of lymphopenia after photon versus proton radiotherapy. This table comes from immunoSEQ multiplex PCR, and its TCRdb copy is limited to in-frame clones, with some not included. Here the sample spans 35,000 to 50,000 clones, approximately 90% being singletons. The starting material was peripheral blood, obtained from a patient treated with photon-based radiotherapy. These TCRs come from a man aged 60-69 years with cholangiocarcinoma.

This rearrangement joins TRBV2 to TRBJ2-7; 12 nucleotides match TRBD1. Germline assignment: CDR1 SNHLY and CDR2 FYNNEI. The CDR3 length is 18 residues. Unmatched junction bases numbered 11, after V lost 1 base and J lost 4 bases. The CDR3 loop is CASSEGTLSGQGAYEQYF. CDR3 nucleotides: TGTGCCAGCAGTGAAGGGACCCTTTCGGGACAGGGGGCTTACGAGCAGTACTTC. The entire variable domain, with the rest obtained from reference TRBV2 and TRBJ2-7, is as follows: EPEVTQTPSHQVTQMGQEVILRCVPISNHLYFYWYRQILGQKVEFLVSFYNNEISEKSEIFDDQFSVERPDGSNFTLKIRSTKLEDSAMYFCASSEGTLSGQGAYEQYFGPGTRLTVT.

This clone occurred once. V gene TRBV11-2 combines with J gene TRBJ2-1, with 11 bases that match TRBD2. Per germline, CDR1 SGHAT and CDR2 FQNNGV. The junction had 4 bases not matched to a gene; V was cut back by 2 bases and J by 7 bases. The CDR3 is made up of 15 amino acids. The CDR3 bases are TGTGCCAGCAGCTTATTAGCGGGAGGGTATAATGAGCAGTTCTTC. As protein: CASSLLAGGYNEQFF.

The V call is TRBV6-6, the J call TRBJ1-4; unclear D gene. Germline V gene sequence: CDR1 MNHNY, CDR2 SVGAGI (reference sequence). V lost 6 bases to trimming and J lost 8 bases, with 13 bases between them. This CDR3 is built from 13 residues. In nucleotides, the CDR3 is TGTGCCAGCAGCTCGGGTCAGTCAGAAAAACTGTTTTTT. This gives the protein CASSSGQSEKLFF.

As DNA, the CDR3 is TGTGCCAGCAACCAACAGGGTAATCGTGGCTACACCTTC. Translated, it gives CASNQQGNRGYTF. The genes are TRBV6-5 and TRBJ1-2; tentatively, D is TRBD1 (6 bases). CDR1 is MNHEY, CDR2 SVGAGI, per germline. Trimming took off 7 bases at V and 7 bases at J, with 16 bases between the two ends. The CDR3 is made up of 13 amino acids.

This chain connects TRBV14 to TRBJ1-2; a possible D gene is TRBD1 (6 bases). The CDR3 contains 13 residues. Trimming took 2 bases from V and 7 from J, leaving 11 bases between them. CDR1 is SGHDN and CDR2 is FVKESK in the germline V gene. The CDR3 sequence is CASSQQGSGGYTF. The CDR3 DNA is TGTGCCAGCAGCCAACAGGGGAGCGGTGGCTACACCTTC.

CDR3 protein: CASNQRWESEQYF. CDR3 nucleotides: TGTGCCAGCAATCAGAGATGGGAAAGCGAGCAGTACTTC. The chain combines TRBV6-5 with TRBJ2-7, with no clear D. The length of the CDR3 is 13 residues. Germline loops: CDR1 MNHEY, CDR2 SVGAGI. The V and J ends lost 7 bases and 6 bases respectively, with 16 bases between them.

DNA of the CDR3: TGCGCCAGCAGCTTGTCCCAGGGGTTAGAGACCCAGTACTTC. It is translated as CASSLSQGLETQYF. This chain connects TRBV5-1 to TRBJ2-5; a weak D match, TRBD1 (6 bases). Deletions cut 1 base from V and 4 bases from J, with 11 bases between. The CDR3 is 14 residues long. In germline, CDR1 is SGHRS, CDR2 YFSETQ.

The rearrangement links TRBV10-3 to TRBJ2-2; D is possibly TRBD1 (5 bases). Trimming shortened V by 4 bases and J by 4 bases, and 13 bases separated the two germline ends. The CDR3 sequence is 15 residues long. CDR1 and CDR2 from the germline V gene are ENHRY and SYGVKD. The CDR3 reads CAISGAGRSTGELFF. In DNA form, the CDR3 reads TGTGCCATCAGTGGGGCAGGGCGGAGCACCGGGGAGCTGTTTTTT.

For the CDR3, the DNA is TGTGCCAGCTCTCGGGTAGCGGGGGGCCGGAAGGTTGCAGATACGCAGTATTTT. It codes for CASSRVAGGRKVADTQYF. The chain has TRBV18 and TRBJ2-3; 10 bases are shared with TRBD2. J lost 4 bases, V lost 6 bases, and 16 bases had no gene match. This CDR3 has 18 residues. Germline V CDR1 and CDR2: KGHSH, LQKENI.

This chain uses TRBV19 with TRBJ2-4; either TRBD1 or TRBD2 may supply D (6 bases each). Germline-derived CDR1 and CDR2 are LNHDA and SQIVND (reference sequence). This CDR3 has 14 amino acids. The V end was cut by 5 bases, the J end by 8 bases, with 16 bases between. CDR3 coding DNA: TGTGCCAGTAGTCCCGGAGGGGGGCCCTACATTCAGTACTTC. Translated: CASSPGGGPYIQYF.

The V gene is TRBV19, the J gene TRBJ2-1, with D perhaps matching TRBD1 or TRBD2 (5 bases each). CDR1 and CDR2 (germline): LNHDA, SQIVND (reference sequence). V gave up 6 bases and J gave up 8 bases, with 14 bases separating them. The CDR3 has 13 amino acids. The CDR3 nucleotides read TGTGCCAGTAGGGTTGGTGGGGGTGATGAGCAGTTCTTC. Translated, it gives CASRVGGGDEQFF.

This clone was counted only a few times. The chain links TRBV27 to TRBJ2-3; D is unclear. The V gene lost 3 bases and the J gene lost 1 base, with 8 bases spanning the gap. This CDR3 spans 14 amino acids. Germline loops: CDR1 MNHEY, CDR2 SMNVEV (reference sequence). The CDR3 sequence is CASSFRWGTDTQYF. The CDR3 DNA reads TGTGCCAGCAGTTTTCGGTGGGGCACAGATACGCAGTATTTT.

This clone was found once. The CDR3 coding sequence is TGTGCCAGCACACTAGCGGGGGGGCTCCAAGAGACCCAGTACTTC. Translation: CASTLAGGLQETQYF. The chain joins TRBV6-6 to TRBJ2-5; 13 bases map to TRBD2. The V and J ends lost 7 bases and 1 base, in that order; junction bases with no gene match: 3. This CDR3 comprises 15 residues. In germline, CDR1 is MNHNY, CDR2 SVGAGI (reference sequence).

The chain couples TRBV15 to TRBJ2-5, with 7 bases lining up with TRBD1. CDR1 and CDR2 (germline): LNHNV, YYDKDF (reference sequence). J was trimmed by 7 bases and V by 5 bases; bases with no gene match: 4. This CDR3 contains 12 residues. CDR3 nucleotides: TGTGCCACCAGCCCCGGGACAGCGACCCAGTACTTC. It translates to CATSPGTATQYF.

The J gene is TRBJ2-2, the V gene TRBV7-3; a weak D match, TRBD2 (5 bases). V lost 4 bases to trimming and J lost 2 bases, with 14 bases between them. Germline CDR1 reads SGHTA; CDR2 reads FQGTGA. This CDR3 is built from 16 residues. CDR3 DNA sequence: TGTGCCAGCAGCTCTTCCCAAGGGAGTAACACCGGGGAGCTGTTTTTT. Amino acids: CASSSSQGSNTGELFF.

The V and J genes are TRBV4-1 and TRBJ2-1, with D perhaps matching TRBD2 (6 bases). Germline-derived CDR1 and CDR2 are MGHRA and YSYEKL. The CDR3 is 15 residues long. Between the trimmed V and J ends, which lost 2 bases and 8 bases, there was a span of 16 bases. CDR3 amino acids: CASSQYGTRGDEQFF. The CDR3 DNA follows: TGCGCCAGCAGCCAATACGGGACCCGCGGGGATGAGCAGTTCTTC.

The chain is built from TRBV19 and TRBJ2-1, with D unresolved. The V gene lost 3 bases and the J gene lost 2 bases, with 8 bases spanning the gap. The CDR3 loop spans 14 amino acids. CDR1 is LNHDA and CDR2 is SQIVND in the germline V gene (reference sequence). The CDR3 region is CASSMSAPYNEQFF. CDR3 bases: TGTGCCAGTAGTATGAGTGCCCCCTACAATGAGCAGTTCTTC. Together with reference TRBV19 and TRBJ2-1, the CDR3 gives the full variable domain: DGGITQSPKYLFRKEGQNVTLSCEQNLNHDAMYWYRQDPGQGLRLIYYSQIVNDFQKGDIAEGYSVSREKKESFPLTVTSAQKNPTAFYLCASSMSAPYNEQFFGPGTRLTVL.

The rearrangement links TRBV27 to TRBJ1-4, with D unresolved. The germline V gene has CDR1 MNHEY and CDR2 SMNVEV (reference sequence). There are 16 residues in the CDR3. The V gene lost 3 bases and the J gene lost 0 bases, with 11 bases spanning the gap. CDR3 sequence reads: CASSFGSGATNEKLFF. The DNA of the CDR3 is TGTGCCAGCAGTTTCGGTTCGGGCGCAACTAATGAAAAACTGTTTTTT.

The chain recombines TRBV5-8 with TRBJ1-5, with D unresolved. Trimming removed 0 bases from V and 3 bases from J, with 7 bases in between. The CDR3 extends over 14 amino acids. Germline assignment: CDR1 SGHTS and CDR2 YDEGEE. The CDR3 here is CASSLGLYNQPQHF. DNA for the CDR3: TGTGCCAGCAGCTTGGGCTTATACAATCAGCCCCAGCATTTT. Filled out from reference TRBV5-8 and TRBJ1-5, the complete variable domain reads EAGVTQSPTHLIKTRGQQATLRCSPISGHTSVYWYQQALGLGLQFLLWYDEGEERNRGNFPPRFSGRQFPNYSSELNVNALELEDSALYLCASSLGLYNQPQHFGDGTRLSIL.

This clone was counted once. The chain combines TRBV27 with TRBJ2-7; tentative D call: TRBD1 (6 bases). Per germline, CDR1 MNHEY and CDR2 SMNVEV (reference sequence). The germline V and J ends were trimmed by 6 bases and 0 bases, with 15 bases remaining between them. This CDR3 contains 15 residues. The CDR3, as DNA: TGTGCCAGCAGCCTTTCCGGGACACACTCCTACGAGCAGTACTTC. Its protein product is CASSLSGTHSYEQYF.

The V call is TRBV28, the J call TRBJ1-2; 8 positions agree with TRBD1. This CDR3 has 16 amino acids. The ends lost 5 bases at V and 2 bases at J; junction bases unmatched: 10. The germline CDR1 and CDR2 sequences are MDHEN and SYDVKM. In DNA, the CDR3 is TGTGCCAGCAGTCCGGCCCCGGGACAGGAGAACTATGGCTACACCTTC. Protein product: CASSPAPGQENYGYTF.

V and J are TRBV7-9 and TRBJ2-1; unclear D gene. CDR1 and CDR2 (germline): SEHNR, FQNEAQ (reference sequence). The CDR3 has 16 residues. Between the trimmed V and J ends, which lost 5 bases and 0 bases, there was a span of 14 bases. CDR3 residues: CASSTSLFSSYNEQFF. As DNA, the CDR3 is TGTGCCAGCAGCACAAGTCTGTTTAGCTCCTACAATGAGCAGTTCTTC.

The chain is built from TRBV2 and TRBJ1-4; 7 bases fit TRBD1. V was clipped by 6 bases and J by 2 bases; unmatched bases: 6. The CDR3 is 15 residues long. The germline gives CDR1 SNHLY, CDR2 FYNNEI. Here the CDR3 reads CASRPSGQTNEKLFF. As DNA, the CDR3 is TGTGCCAGCAGACCATCGGGACAGACTAATGAAAAACTGTTTTTT.

This chain joins TRBV5-1 and TRBJ1-1; the D is unclear. Germline V CDR1 and CDR2: SGHRS, YFSETQ. The ends were cut back, 0 bases at V and 1 base at J, with 7 bases in the middle. This CDR3 comprises 14 residues. The CDR3 spells CASSLDSANTEAFF. The CDR3 DNA follows: TGCGCCAGCAGCTTGGACTCCGCGAACACTGAAGCTTTCTTT.